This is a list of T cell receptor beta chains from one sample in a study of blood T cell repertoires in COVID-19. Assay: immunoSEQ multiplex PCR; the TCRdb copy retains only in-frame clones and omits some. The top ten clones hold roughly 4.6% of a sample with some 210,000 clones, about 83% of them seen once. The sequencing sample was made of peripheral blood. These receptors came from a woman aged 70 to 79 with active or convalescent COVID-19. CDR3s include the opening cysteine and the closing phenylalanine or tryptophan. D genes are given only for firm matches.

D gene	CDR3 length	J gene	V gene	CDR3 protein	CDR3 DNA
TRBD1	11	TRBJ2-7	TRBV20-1	CSVDRAYEQYF	TGCAGTGTTGACAGGGCATACGAGCAGTACTTC
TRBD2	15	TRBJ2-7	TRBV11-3	CASSLDGTSGYEQYF	TGTGCCAGCAGCTTAGACGGGACTAGCGGCTACGAGCAGTACTTC
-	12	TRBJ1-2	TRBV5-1	CASSLEGDGYTF	TGCGCCAGCAGCTTGGAAGGGGATGGCTACACCTTC
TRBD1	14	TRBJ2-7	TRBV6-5	CASGIDRGNYEQYF	TGTGCCAGCGGGATAGACAGGGGAAACTACGAGCAGTACTTC
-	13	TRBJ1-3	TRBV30	CAWYRTSGNTIYF	TGTGCCTGGTACAGGACCTCTGGAAACACCATATATTTT
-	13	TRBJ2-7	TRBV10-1	CASTSVRSYEQYF	TGCGCCAGCACTTCCGTTCGGTCCTACGAGCAGTACTTC
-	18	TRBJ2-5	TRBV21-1	CASSATGLAGPEEETQYF	TGTGCCAGCAGCGCGACGGGACTAGCGGGCCCCGAAGAAGAGACCCAGTACTTC
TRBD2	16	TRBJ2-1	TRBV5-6	CASSPRLAGGSDEQFF	TGTGCCAGCAGCCCCCGACTAGCGGGAGGAAGCGATGAGCAGTTCTTC
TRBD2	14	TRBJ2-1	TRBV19	CASSETSGGNEQFF	TGTGCCAGTAGTGAGACTAGCGGGGGTAATGAGCAGTTCTTC
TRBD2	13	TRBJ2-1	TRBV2	CASSEAAGGEQFF	TGTGCCAGCAGTGAAGCGGCGGGGGGTGAGCAGTTCTTC
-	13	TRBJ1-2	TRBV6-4	CASSENGQGGYTF	TGTGCCAGCAGTGAGAACGGACAAGGCGGCTACACCTTC
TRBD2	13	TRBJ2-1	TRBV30	CAWARESYNEQFF	TGTGCCTGGGCGCGGGAGTCCTACAATGAGCAGTTCTTC
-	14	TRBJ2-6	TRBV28	CASSRSSGANVLTF	TGTGCCAGCAGTCGGAGCTCTGGGGCCAACGTCCTGACTTTC